This T cell receptor beta chain was retrieved from a study of Graves' ophthalmopathy and Graves' hyperthyroidism. Overall study: The term stable hyperthyroidism indicated an absence of ophthalmopathy within 18 months of follow-up.

Amplification of TCR beta CDR3 regions used RNA transcripts. A first-round RT-PCR used HTBI primers, followed by a second-round multiplex PCR. One entry per CDR3 protein results from TCRdb running MiXCR on the multiplex PCR reads. The sample records 1 million to 1.3 million distinct CDR3 sequences, about 40% being singletons. This clonotype was seen a few times. Aged 18 to 65, hyperthyroidism patients had been newly diagnosed, with under 2 months' duration. As diagnostic evidence, clinical symptoms, serum thyroxine, TRAb, thyroid ultrasound and orbital computed tomography were relied upon. The specimen was peripheral blood or thyroid tissue (not recorded which). This receptor was obtained from an adult man with Graves' hyperthyroidism.

The CDR3 DNA reads TGTGCCAGTATGACAGGGGGCGCTCAGCCCCAGCATTTT. It encodes CASMTGGAQPQHF. V is TRBV19 and J is TRBJ1-5, with TRBD1 identical over 10 bases. This CDR3 has 13 amino acids. Per the germline V gene, CDR1 is LNHDA and CDR2 is SQIVND (reference sequence). Trimming cost V 7 bases and J 6 bases; bases outside gene matches: 3.